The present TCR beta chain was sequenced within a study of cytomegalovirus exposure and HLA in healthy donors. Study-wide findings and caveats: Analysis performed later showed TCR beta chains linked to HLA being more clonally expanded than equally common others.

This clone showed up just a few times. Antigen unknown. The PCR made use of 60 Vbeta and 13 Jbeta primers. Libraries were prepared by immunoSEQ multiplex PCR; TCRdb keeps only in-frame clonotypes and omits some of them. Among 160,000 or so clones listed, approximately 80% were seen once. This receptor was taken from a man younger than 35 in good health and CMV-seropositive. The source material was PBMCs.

The CDR3 region is CASSSQETQYF. The CDR3 nucleotides read TGTGCCAGCAGCTCTCAAGAGACCCAGTACTTC. The genes are TRBV7-9 and TRBJ2-5, with D uncertain. This CDR3 is 11 amino acids long. V was cut by 4 bases and J by 2 bases, with 2 bases left in between. Germline CDR1 and CDR2: SEHNR and FQNEAQ (reference sequence).